The 8 T cell receptor beta chains reported below all come from one sample, sequenced in a study of post-analysis software for immune sequencing data. Study results and limitations: The five TRBV segments detected at higher frequency in patients than in controls included TRBV5-6, TRBV5-1 and TRBV20-1.

Antigen specificity for these receptors is unknown. Built from TCR beta cDNA, the libraries had unique molecular identifiers in them. TCRdb redid the calling of the PCR reads with MiXCR, one entry per CDR3 protein. In the table there are 750,000 to 950,000 distinct CDR3 sequences, roughly 50% of which are singletons. The sequencing sample was made of blood. The receptors were gathered from a girl under 18 with multiple sclerosis.

A few counts support this clonotype. This sequence joins TRBV5-1 and TRBJ2-7, with D unresolved. Germline values: CDR1 SGHRS, CDR2 YFSETQ. The CDR3 sequence is 13 residues long. Trimming pared 3 bases from V and 0 bases from J, leaving 7 bases between. In nucleotides, the CDR3 is TGCGCCAGCAGCTGGTCGAGCTCCTACGAGCAGTACTTC. Its translation: CASSWSSSYEQYF.

This chain connects TRBV4-1 to TRBJ2-3, with TRBD2 matching over 7 bases. CDR3 length equals 16 residues. CDR1 is MGHRA, CDR2 YSYEKL, per germline. V lost 2 bases, J lost 0 bases, and 5 bases stayed unmatched. CDR3 sequence: CASSQSSGPSTDTQYF. In DNA form, the CDR3 reads TGCGCCAGCAGCCAATCTAGCGGACCTAGCACAGATACGCAGTATTTT.

The CDR3 DNA reads as TGTGCCAGCAGCTTACTCGGGACGGGCTCTGGAAACACCATATATTTT. It yields the protein CASSLLGTGSGNTIYF. The J gene is TRBJ1-3, the V gene TRBV7-2; possible D gene TRBD1, 5 bases. Trimming took 2 bases from V and 0 from J, leaving 11 bases between them. This CDR3 region has 16 residues. The germline CDR1 and CDR2 sequences are SGHTA and FQGNSA.

The rearrangement links TRBV28 to TRBJ2-5; D is tentatively TRBD1 or TRBD2 (5 bases each). TRBJ2-7 matches the DNA end more closely, so the J call is doubtful. The CDR3 has 14 residues. Germline CDR1 and CDR2: MDHEN and SYDVKM. The CDR3 loop is CASSLGGLVYEQYF. CDR3 DNA sequence: TGTGCCAGCAGTTTAGGGGGATTGGTATACGAGCAGTACTTC.

This chain connects TRBV5-5 to TRBJ2-1; D tentatively reads TRBD1 or TRBD2 (5 bases each). Germline V gene data show CDR1 as SGHKS and CDR2 as YYEKEE (reference sequence). There are 13 residues in the CDR3. V lost 0 bases and J 12 bases, leaving 13 bases between the germline ends. CDR3 in amino acids: CASSLGGTLSQFF. The CDR3 DNA follows: TGTGCCAGCAGCTTGGGTGGGACCCTCTCGCAGTTCTTC.

This chain joins TRBV14 and TRBJ2-1, with TRBD2 matching 13 bases. The CDR3 length is 20 residues. The junction had 21 bases not matched to a gene; V was cut back by 6 bases and J by 7 bases. Germline CDR1 SGHDN, CDR2 FVKESK. The DNA of the CDR3 is TGTGCCAGCAGACTTGGTCGGACTAGCGGGAGAGGAGGGGGCCGGAATGAGCAGTTCTTC. It specifies CASRLGRTSGRGGGRNEQFF.

The chain employs TRBV5-1 and TRBJ2-2; 7 bases line up with TRBD2. V lost 4 bases, J lost 0 bases, and 12 bases stayed unmatched. The CDR3 sequence is 18 residues long. The germline gives CDR1 SGHRS, CDR2 YFSETQ. Here the CDR3 DNA reads TGCGCCAGCAGCCCCTCTCGTGGGACTACCACGAACACCGGGGAGCTGTTTTTT. This gives the protein CASSPSRGTTTNTGELFF.

This chain links TRBV5-1 with TRBJ2-1; TRBD2 matches 8 bases. The V and J ends lost 0 bases and 0 bases, in that order; junction bases with no gene match: 8. The CDR3 is 18 amino acids. CDR1 is SGHRS, CDR2 YFSETQ, per germline. CDR3 nucleotide sequence: TGCGCCAGCAGCTTGGCAAGCGGGGGCCTATTCTCCTACAATGAGCAGTTCTTC. It is translated as CASSLASGGLFSYNEQFF.